This is a list of T cell receptor beta chains from one sample in a study of cytomegalovirus exposure and HLA in healthy donors. Sequencing was performed with immunoSEQ multiplex PCR; in TCRdb, only in-frame clones are kept and a portion is missing. The sample carries about 160,000 clones, 70% to 90% recorded once. Sequenced material: PBMCs. Receptors originate from a man aged 18 to 35 in good health and CMV-seropositive. Each CDR3 is given with its conserved first and last residue. The D gene is left open where the match is weak. Size is stated for part of the rows, as once, few or many counts, or as a class when the clone is expanded.

>TRBD1|NA|TRBV5-1|TRBJ2-7
CASSLDSPGTGAYEQYF
TGCGCCAGCAGCTTGGATTCGCCGGGGACAGGGGCCTACGAGCAGTACTTC
>NA|NA|TRBV12-1|TRBJ2-1
CASSSCNREFYNEQFF
TGTGCCAGCAGTTCCTGCAACCGGGAATTTTACAATGAGCAGTTCTTC
>TRBD1|NA|TRBV5-1|TRBJ1-5
CASSYQGAQDSNQPQHF
TGCGCCAGCAGCTACCAGGGGGCGCAGGATAGCAATCAGCCCCAGCATTTT
>NA|once|TRBV18|TRBJ2-7
CASSWTASYEQYF
TGTGCCAGCTCTTGGACAGCGAGCTACGAGCAGTACTTC
>NA|NA|TRBV6-5|TRBJ2-2
CASSLSSAGELFF
TGTGCCAGCAGTTTATCTAGCGCCGGGGAGCTGTTTTTT
>TRBD1|NA|TRBV7-2|TRBJ2-7
CASSALGTGDYEQYF
TGTGCCAGCAGCGCGCTCGGGACAGGGGACTACGAGCAGTACTTC
>NA|few|TRBV9|TRBJ2-3
CASSAYSTDTQYF
TGTGCCAGCAGCGCCTATAGCACAGATACGCAGTATTTT
>NA|NA|TRBV7-9|TRBJ2-6
CASTIYGAGEAPGANVLTF
TGTGCCAGCACCATTTATGGGGCAGGTGAGGCCCCAGGGGCCAACGTCCTGACTTTC
>TRBD2|NA|TRBV9|TRBJ2-3
CASSVISGGTTDTQYF
TGTGCCAGCAGCGTTATAAGCGGGGGGACTACAGATACGCAGTATTTT
>NA|once|TRBV20-1|TRBJ2-1
CSATRDEQFF
TGCAGTGCTACACGGGATGAGCAGTTCTTC
>TRBD1|NA|TRBV30|TRBJ1-4
CASDRVATNEKLFF
TGTGCCTCTGACAGGGTCGCAACTAATGAAAAACTGTTTTTT
>NA|NA|TRBV4-3|TRBJ2-3
CASSRNRGTDTQYF
TGCGCCAGCAGCCGAAACCGGGGCACAGATACGCAGTATTTT
>NA|few|TRBV9|TRBJ2-3
CASGNPLSTDTQYF
TGTGCCAGCGGCAACCCCCTTAGCACAGATACGCAGTATTTT
>NA|once|TRBV6-5|TRBJ1-2
CASSYSGGYGYTF
TGTGCCAGCAGTTACTCGGGGGGATATGGCTACACCTTC
>TRBD1|few|TRBV5-8|TRBJ1-4
CASSVPGQGNEKLFF
TGTGCCAGCAGCGTGCCGGGACAGGGCAATGAAAAACTGTTTTTT
>NA|few|TRBV19|TRBJ2-6
CASSIGEGSGANVLTF
TGTGCCAGTAGTATAGGTGAGGGCTCTGGGGCCAACGTCCTGACTTTC
>TRBD2|NA|TRBV2|TRBJ2-3
CASSEQRGVTDTQYF
TGTGCCAGCAGTGAACAGCGGGGGGTCACAGATACGCAGTATTTT
>TRBD1|NA|TRBV27|TRBJ1-6
CASSRPDRGIHNSPLHF
TGTGCCAGCAGCAGGCCGGACAGGGGGATCCATAATTCACCCCTCCACTTT
>NA|NA|TRBV5-1|TRBJ1-2
CASSLVPQKPYTF
TGCGCCAGCAGCTTGGTGCCGCAGAAACCCTACACCTTC
>NA|few|TRBV11-2|TRBJ2-7
CASSLGTQGLSEQYF
TGTGCCAGCAGCTTAGGTACTCAGGGATTAAGCGAGCAGTACTTC
>TRBD1|NA|TRBV5-6|TRBJ1-2
CASSLAQGAGGGYTF
TGTGCCAGCAGCTTGGCACAGGGGGCAGGGGGCGGCTACACCTTC
>NA|few|TRBV7-2|TRBJ2-7
CASSLASMGEGYEQYF
TGTGCCAGCAGCTTAGCATCTATGGGAGAGGGTTACGAGCAGTACTTC
>TRBD2|once|TRBV6-5|TRBJ2-5
CASRPEGGGAGTQYF
TGTGCCAGCAGGCCCGAAGGCGGGGGGGCCGGGACCCAGTACTTC
>TRBD2|once|TRBV7-6|TRBJ2-5
CASSSYSSGGETQYF
TGTGCCAGCAGCTCTTACTCTAGCGGGGGTGAGACCCAGTACTTC
>TRBD1|NA|TRBV4-3|TRBJ1-3
CASSQTTGGFAGNTIYF
TGCGCCAGCAGCCAAACGACAGGGGGCTTCGCTGGAAACACCATATATTTT
>NA|NA|TRBV5-1|TRBJ1-4
CASSFRPVAAPEKLFF
TGCGCCAGCAGCTTTCGCCCTGTAGCCGCACCCGAAAAACTGTTTTTT
>TRBD1|NA|TRBV6-5|TRBJ1-2
CASSFGQGLYGYTF
TGTGCCAGCAGTTTCGGACAGGGCCTCTATGGCTACACCTTC
>NA|NA|TRBV7-9|TRBJ2-7
CASSLGVRGEAEQYF
TGTGCCAGCAGCTTAGGGGTCAGGGGAGAAGCCGAGCAGTACTTC
>NA|NA|TRBV10-3|TRBJ2-7
CAISESGTKYEQYF
TGTGCCATCAGTGAGTCCGGGACAAAGTACGAGCAGTACTTC
>TRBD2|NA|TRBV9|TRBJ2-5
CASSVDEFSGGFRETQYF
TGTGCCAGCAGCGTAGACGAATTTAGCGGGGGGTTTAGGGAGACCCAGTACTTC
>NA|NA|TRBV10-3|TRBJ2-3
CAISESVGVVGTDTQYF
TGTGCCATCAGTGAGTCCGTAGGGGTCGTCGGCACAGATACGCAGTATTTT
>TRBD1|NA|TRBV30|TRBJ1-1
CAWSWTGENTEAFF
TGTGCCTGGAGTTGGACAGGGGAGAACACTGAAGCTTTCTTT
>NA|few|TRBV4-3|TRBJ2-1
CASSQGVVALIEQFF
TGCGCCAGCAGCCAAGGTGTCGTGGCCTTGATTGAGCAGTTCTTC
>NA|NA|TRBV10-3|TRBJ2-3
CAISELRGASTDTQYF
TGTGCCATCAGTGAGTTAAGAGGCGCTAGCACAGATACGCAGTATTTT
>NA|NA|TRBV11-3|TRBJ1-2
CASSDGYGYTF
TGTGCCAGCAGCGACGGGTATGGCTACACCTTC
>NA|NA|TRBV30|TRBJ2-1
CAWSNEYSRNEQFF
TGTGCCTGGAGTAATGAGTACAGTCGGAATGAGCAGTTCTTC
>NA|NA|TRBV5-5|TRBJ1-6
CASSLISGQNNSPLHF
TGTGCCAGCAGCTTGATATCAGGACAGAACAATTCACCCCTCCACTTT
>NA|NA|TRBV6-1|TRBJ1-6
CASRFGAEGNSPLHF
TGTGCCAGCAGGTTTGGGGCGGAGGGTAATTCACCCCTCCACTTT
>TRBD1|NA|TRBV7-9|TRBJ2-7
CASSPGWTGPYEQYF
TGTGCCAGCAGTCCCGGGTGGACAGGGCCCTACGAGCAGTACTTC
>TRBD2|NA|TRBV11-3|TRBJ2-5
CASSLGLAGGKVGETQYF
TGTGCCAGCAGCTTAGGACTAGCGGGGGGGAAAGTCGGAGAGACCCAGTACTTC
>TRBD1|NA|TRBV4-1|TRBJ2-3
CASSQAGTGGSKDTQYF
TGCGCCAGCAGCCAAGCGGGTACAGGGGGCTCAAAAGATACGCAGTATTTT
>NA|NA|TRBV10-2|TRBJ1-2
CASSAGPPFNYGYTF
TGCGCCAGCAGCGCGGGACCCCCTTTTAACTATGGCTACACCTTC
>TRBD1|NA|TRBV4-1|TRBJ1-4
CASSQGQGASREKLFF
TGCGCCAGCAGCCAAGGGCAGGGGGCGTCTCGGGAAAAACTGTTTTTT
>TRBD1|NA|TRBV19|TRBJ1-1
CASTLRGRREAFF
TGTGCCAGTACCCTCAGGGGGCGAAGGGAAGCTTTCTTT
>NA|NA|TRBV18|TRBJ1-1
CASSPGINTEAFF
TGTGCCAGCTCACCGGGCATCAACACTGAAGCTTTCTTT
>TRBD2|NA|TRBV7-9|TRBJ2-7
CASSLAPGGGYEQYF
TGTGCCAGCAGCTTAGCTCCGGGGGGGGGCTACGAGCAGTACTTC
>NA|NA|TRBV4-1|TRBJ1-4
CASSQEVPQGGREKLFF
TGCGCCAGCAGCCAAGAAGTCCCCCAGGGAGGGAGAGAAAAACTGTTTTTT